This is a list of T cell receptor beta chains from one sample in a study of blood T cell repertoires in COVID-19. Measured with immunoSEQ multiplex PCR; TCRdb has only the in-frame clones, and not every one. The repertoire includes approximately 480,000 clones, roughly nine tenths of them detected once, and about 1% sits in the top ten. The specimen was peripheral blood. These receptors were obtained from a man between 18 and 29 years old with COVID-19, enrolled during active disease. Both conserved end residues are part of each CDR3. D genes are given only for firm matches.

cdr3_length: 12
d_call: -
v_call: TRBV10-1
j_call: TRBJ1-5
cdr3_aa: CASSDFEQPQHF
cdr3_nt: TGCGCCAGCAGTGATTTTGAGCAGCCCCAGCATTTT

cdr3_length: 13
d_call: TRBD1
v_call: TRBV24-1
j_call: TRBJ2-1
cdr3_aa: CATSDQTGREQFF
cdr3_nt: TGTGCCACCAGTGATCAGACAGGGCGCGAGCAGTTCTTC

cdr3_length: 12
d_call: -
v_call: TRBV15
j_call: TRBJ1-2
cdr3_aa: CATHAGFYGYTF
cdr3_nt: TGTGCCACCCATGCAGGTTTCTATGGCTACACCTTC

cdr3_length: 13
d_call: -
v_call: TRBV19
j_call: TRBJ2-1
cdr3_aa: CASSMRYRGEQFF
cdr3_nt: TGTGCCAGTAGTATGCGGTACCGAGGCGAGCAGTTCTTC

cdr3_length: 15
d_call: TRBD1
v_call: TRBV6-1
j_call: TRBJ1-6
cdr3_aa: CASSDLRQGDSPLHF
cdr3_nt: TGTGCCAGCAGTGATTTAAGACAGGGAGATTCACCCCTCCACTTT

cdr3_length: 16
d_call: TRBD1
v_call: TRBV4-2
j_call: TRBJ1-4
cdr3_aa: CASSLLYGTGNEKLFF
cdr3_nt: TGTGCCAGCAGCCTCCTATACGGGACAGGGAACGAAAAACTGTTTTTT

cdr3_length: 15
d_call: -
v_call: TRBV5-1
j_call: TRBJ2-1
cdr3_aa: CASSPLQISYNEQFF
cdr3_nt: TGCGCCAGCAGCCCTCTTCAGATCTCCTACAATGAGCAGTTCTTC

cdr3_length: 13
d_call: TRBD1
v_call: TRBV29-1
j_call: TRBJ2-7
cdr3_aa: CSVETGGGYEQYF
cdr3_nt: TGCAGCGTCGAGACAGGGGGAGGCTACGAGCAGTACTTC

cdr3_length: 12
d_call: -
v_call: TRBV12-3/TRBV12-4
j_call: TRBJ1-2
cdr3_aa: CASSLRTESYTF
cdr3_nt: TGTGCCAGCAGTTTACGGACAGAAAGCTACACCTTC

cdr3_length: 15
d_call: TRBD1
v_call: TRBV7-9
j_call: TRBJ2-2
cdr3_aa: CASSIGQGRAGELFF
cdr3_nt: TGTGCCAGCAGCATAGGACAGGGGAGGGCCGGGGAGCTGTTTTTT

cdr3_length: 14
d_call: -
v_call: TRBV18
j_call: TRBJ1-4
cdr3_aa: CASSPTGTNEKLFF
cdr3_nt: TGTGCCAGCTCACCAACGGGAACTAATGAAAAACTGTTTTTT

cdr3_length: 12
d_call: TRBD2
v_call: TRBV6-6
j_call: TRBJ2-5
cdr3_aa: CASRDGGETQYF
cdr3_nt: TGTGCCAGCAGAGACGGGGGGGAGACCCAGTACTTC

cdr3_length: 16
d_call: -
v_call: TRBV15
j_call: TRBJ2-3
cdr3_aa: CATSRDPGISTDTQYF
cdr3_nt: TGTGCCACCAGCAGAGATCCGGGGATAAGCACAGATACGCAGTATTTT

cdr3_length: 16
d_call: TRBD2
v_call: TRBV5-1
j_call: TRBJ2-5
cdr3_aa: CASSLAALAVEETQYF
cdr3_nt: TGCGCCAGCAGCTTGGCAGCTCTAGCGGTGGAGGAGACCCAGTACTTC

cdr3_length: 14
d_call: -
v_call: TRBV9
j_call: TRBJ2-1
cdr3_aa: CASSGVAGDNEQFF
cdr3_nt: TGTGCCAGCAGCGGGGTAGCCGGAGACAATGAGCAGTTCTTC

cdr3_length: 13
d_call: -
v_call: TRBV9
j_call: TRBJ1-4
cdr3_aa: CASSGGIDEKLFF
cdr3_nt: TGTGCCAGCAGTGGAGGGATCGATGAAAAACTGTTTTTT

cdr3_length: 13
d_call: TRBD1
v_call: TRBV29-1
j_call: TRBJ2-7
cdr3_aa: CSGNRGSFGEQYF
cdr3_nt: TGCAGCGGTAACAGGGGGTCTTTTGGCGAGCAGTACTTC

cdr3_length: 16
d_call: -
v_call: TRBV27
j_call: TRBJ2-2
cdr3_aa: CASSFRGPPNTGELFF
cdr3_nt: TGTGCCAGCAGTTTCAGGGGCCCTCCGAACACCGGGGAGCTGTTTTTT

cdr3_length: 15
d_call: TRBD2
v_call: TRBV19
j_call: TRBJ2-1
cdr3_aa: CASSISLAGNNEQFF
cdr3_nt: TGTGCCAGTAGTATTAGTCTAGCGGGTAACAATGAGCAGTTCTTC

cdr3_length: 16
d_call: TRBD2
v_call: TRBV23-1
j_call: TRBJ2-1
cdr3_aa: CASSVPGLESFNEQFF
cdr3_nt: TGCGCCAGCAGTGTTCCGGGACTAGAAAGTTTCAATGAGCAGTTCTTC

cdr3_length: 11
d_call: -
v_call: TRBV5-1
j_call: TRBJ2-1
cdr3_aa: CASSPDREQFF
cdr3_nt: TGCGCCAGCAGCCCGGACAGAGAGCAGTTCTTC

cdr3_length: 16
d_call: TRBD1
v_call: TRBV19
j_call: TRBJ2-2
cdr3_aa: CASSTGTAANTGELFF
cdr3_nt: TGTGCCAGTAGTACCGGGACAGCGGCGAACACCGGGGAGCTGTTTTTT